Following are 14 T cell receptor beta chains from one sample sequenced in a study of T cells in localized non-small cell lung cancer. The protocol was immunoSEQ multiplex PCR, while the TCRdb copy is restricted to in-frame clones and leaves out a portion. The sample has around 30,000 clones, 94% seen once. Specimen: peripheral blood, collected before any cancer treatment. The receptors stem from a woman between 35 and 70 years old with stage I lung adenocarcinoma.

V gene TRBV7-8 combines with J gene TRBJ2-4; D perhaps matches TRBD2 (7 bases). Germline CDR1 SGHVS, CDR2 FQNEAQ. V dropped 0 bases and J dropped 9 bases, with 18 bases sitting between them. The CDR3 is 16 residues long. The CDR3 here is CASSLAERGGGGIQYF. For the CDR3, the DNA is TGTGCCAGCAGCTTAGCGGAGAGAGGGGGGGGTGGCATTCAGTACTTC.

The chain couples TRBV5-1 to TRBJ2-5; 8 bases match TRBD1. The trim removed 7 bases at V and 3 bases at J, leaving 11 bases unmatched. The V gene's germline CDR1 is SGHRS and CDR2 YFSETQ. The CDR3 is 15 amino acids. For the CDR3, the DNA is TGCGCCAGCGCCCCTGGACAGGGATACGAAGAGACCCAGTACTTC. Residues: CASAPGQGYEETQYF.

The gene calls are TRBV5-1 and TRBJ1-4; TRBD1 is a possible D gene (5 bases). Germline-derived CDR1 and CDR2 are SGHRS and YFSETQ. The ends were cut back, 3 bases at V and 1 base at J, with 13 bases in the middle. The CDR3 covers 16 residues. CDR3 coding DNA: TGCGCCAGCAGCTACGGACACGACGAAACTAATGAAAAACTGTTTTTT. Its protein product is CASSYGHDETNEKLFF.

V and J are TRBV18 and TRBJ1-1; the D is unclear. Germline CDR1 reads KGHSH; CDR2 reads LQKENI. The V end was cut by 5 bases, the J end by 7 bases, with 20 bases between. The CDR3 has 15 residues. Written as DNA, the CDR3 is TGTGCCAGCTCAATCGGAGCCCCCCGAACGAATGAAGCTTTCTTT. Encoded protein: CASSIGAPRTNEAFF.

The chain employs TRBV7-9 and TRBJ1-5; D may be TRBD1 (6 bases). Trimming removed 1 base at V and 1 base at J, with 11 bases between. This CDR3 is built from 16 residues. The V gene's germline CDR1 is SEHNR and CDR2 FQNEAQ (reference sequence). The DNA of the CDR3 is TGTGCCAGCAGCTTAGAACAGGGCATGAGCAATCAGCCCCAGCATTTT. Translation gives CASSLEQGMSNQPQHF.

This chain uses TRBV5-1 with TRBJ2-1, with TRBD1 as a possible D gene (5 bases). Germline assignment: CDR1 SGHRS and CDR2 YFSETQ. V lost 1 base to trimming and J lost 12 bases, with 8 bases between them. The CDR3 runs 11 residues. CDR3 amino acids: CASSLQGRQFF. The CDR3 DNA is TGCGCCAGCAGCTTGCAGGGTCGGCAGTTCTTC.

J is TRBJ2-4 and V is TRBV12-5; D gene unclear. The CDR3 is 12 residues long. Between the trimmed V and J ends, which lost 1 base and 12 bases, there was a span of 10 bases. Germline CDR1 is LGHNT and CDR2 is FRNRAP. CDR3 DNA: TGTGCTAGTGGTTTGGCTTCGGCGGCTCAGTACTTC. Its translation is CASGLASAAQYF.

The CDR3: CASSPQGRSGNTIYF. The DNA for the CDR3 is TGTGCCAGCTCACCACAGGGCCGCTCTGGAAACACCATATATTTT. This rearrangement joins TRBV18 to TRBJ1-3; D gene unclear. CDR1 and CDR2 (germline): KGHSH, LQKENI. The CDR3 spans 15 residues. V was clipped by 1 base and J by 0 bases, with 7 bases between them.

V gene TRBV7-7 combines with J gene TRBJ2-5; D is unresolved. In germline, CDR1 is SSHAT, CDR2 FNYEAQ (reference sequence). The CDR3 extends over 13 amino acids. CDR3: CATSQQHQETQYF. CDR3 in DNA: TGTGCTACGTCACAGCAACACCAAGAGACCCAGTACTTC.

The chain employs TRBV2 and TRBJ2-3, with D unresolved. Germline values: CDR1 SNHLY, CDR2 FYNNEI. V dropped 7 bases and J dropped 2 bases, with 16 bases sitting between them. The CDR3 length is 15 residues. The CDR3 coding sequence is TGTGCCAGCACTGCATGGATAGTCAACACAGATACGCAGTATTTT. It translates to CASTAWIVNTDTQYF.

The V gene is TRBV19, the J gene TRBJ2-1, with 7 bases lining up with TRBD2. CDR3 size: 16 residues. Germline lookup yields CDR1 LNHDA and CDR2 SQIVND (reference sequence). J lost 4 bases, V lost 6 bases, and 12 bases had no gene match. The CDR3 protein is CASRLAHTRIYNEQFF. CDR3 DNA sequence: TGTGCCAGTAGACTAGCGCACACTCGCATTTACAATGAGCAGTTCTTC.

Here the CDR3 DNA reads TGTGCCAGCAGCTTAGAAAGGTACAATGAGCAGTTCTTC. Its protein product is CASSLERYNEQFF. The rearrangement links TRBV7-2 to TRBJ2-1; D is ambiguous. CDR1 is SGHTA and CDR2 is FQGNSA in the germline V gene. The germline V and J ends were trimmed by 1 base and 4 bases, with 5 bases remaining between them. This CDR3 comprises 13 residues.

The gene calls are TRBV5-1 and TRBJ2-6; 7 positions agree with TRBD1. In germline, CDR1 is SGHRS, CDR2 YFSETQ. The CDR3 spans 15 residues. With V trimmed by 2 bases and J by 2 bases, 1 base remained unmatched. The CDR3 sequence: CASSLDRAGANVLTF. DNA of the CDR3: TGCGCCAGCAGCTTAGACAGGGCTGGGGCCAACGTCCTGACTTTC. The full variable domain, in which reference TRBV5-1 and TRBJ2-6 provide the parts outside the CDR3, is KAGVTQTPRYLIKTRGQQVTLSCSPISGHRSVSWYQQTPGQGLQFLFEYFSETQRNKGNFPGRFSGRQFSNSRSEMNVSTLELGDSALYLCASSLDRAGANVLTFGAGSRLTVL.

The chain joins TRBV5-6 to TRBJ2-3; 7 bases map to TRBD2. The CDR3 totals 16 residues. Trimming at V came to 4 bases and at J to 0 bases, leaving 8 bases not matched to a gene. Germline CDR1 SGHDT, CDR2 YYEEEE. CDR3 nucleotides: TGTGCCAGCAGCCTAGGAGCGACTAGCAGCACAGATACGCAGTATTTT. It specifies CASSLGATSSTDTQYF.